This paragraph covers one TCR beta chain sequence. Its antigen is unknown. No quality values exist for individual bases; no much larger clone is one base distant. V is trimmed back by 6 bases and J by 5 bases, and the junction contains 7 bases that no gene match accounts for. CDR1 and CDR2, looked up from the germline V gene (reference sequence), are MNHEY and SMNVEV. The CDR3, from cysteine to phenylalanine, totals 14 residues. Only CDR3 DNA remains: 42 bases, in frame from the first base. The immunoSEQ Assay, a bias-controlled multiplex PCR, was used to amplify TCRbeta CDR3 regions from genomic DNA. In the paper's pipeline: The number of nucleated cells in each sample was estimated by amplification of reference gene primers within the assay. To quantify the absolute abundance of each unique TCRbeta CDR3 rearrangement, sequence reads were collapsed and filtered. For each sample, productive Simpson clonality was calculated by taking the square root of Simpson's diversity index across productive rearrangements. TCRdb provides this immuneACCESS table in a form limited to in-frame rearrangements. Some clones are lacking; in checked studies, under half of them reflect an unresolved V gene, and why the rest are absent is not known. V and J calls and clone size are as listed in that table; D and trimming were resolved from the DNA. This sample gives 150,000 or so clones in total; over 80% of them show up just once. The ten largest clones take up under 4.5% of the sample.

This sample is drawn from a study of blood T cell repertoires in COVID-19 (dated by TCRdb to about 2020). About the study as a whole: Collaborator samples came from the United States, Italy and Spain and covered acute and convalescent phases of COVID-19. The material from the prospective study consisted of cDNA or gDNA derived from T cells, B-cell-depleted T cells, or PBMCs. Deeply sampled blood TCRbeta repertoires from subjects exposed to, actively infected with, or recovered from COVID-19 were included in the dataset. A freely available public database, intended as a resource for researchers studying the immune response to SARS-CoV-2, is where the repertoires were released. Samples came from the ongoing ImmuneRACE study (first 160 participants) plus 1,254 subjects from 6 global collaborators. A de-identified subject ID, COVID-19 status, age in years and sex were almost always included in the sample metadata. Where HLA class I and class II types were available, the types were taken from metadata supplied by the sample provider, not from assay-based typing.

Participants in the prospective study were enrolled through a virtual design, were aged 18 to 89 years, and lived in 20 to 30 United States geographic areas. To assign participants to cohorts, the prospective study relied on clinical history that participants themselves reported in a screening survey and a study questionnaire. ImmuneRACE Cohort 3 recovered participants were defined by two consecutive negative NP/OP PCR tests, healthcare professional clearance, or symptom resolution. Each participant in the prospective study had whole blood, serum and a nasopharyngeal or oropharyngeal swab collected by mobile phlebotomists. Participants in the prospective study had the option to provide additional blood draws and questionnaires over a 2-month period. Blood samples from the prospective study were shipped frozen or at room temperature prior to DNA extraction. Study-wide conclusions, independent of this receptor: The quantity of clinical and demographic metadata differed by source and by participant and was supplied without curation.

This clonotype was obtained from a woman aged 45-65 years who had recovered from COVID-19. The sequenced material came from PBMCs or T cells enriched from blood (not recorded which). The chain is encoded by TRBV27 joined to TRBJ2-5, with 9 bases matching TRBD2. The sequenced DNA is TGTGCCAGCAGGGCTAGCGGGGACTGGGAGACCCAGTACTTC. This sequence encodes CASRASGDWETQYF.